The 29 T cell receptor beta chains reported below all come from one sample, sequenced in a study of T-cell memory formation after mild COVID-19. TCRdb re-derived calls from the 5' RACE reads in MiXCR, one entry per CDR3 protein. The sample has hundreds of thousands of distinct CDR3 sequences, about 20% seen once; the top ten hold 20% to 25%. The sequenced sample consisted of PBMCs or a T cell subset sorted from them (not recorded which). These receptors were obtained from a man aged 18 to 29 who had mild COVID-19 (a few samples of this study predate the infection). Cell type and time point are not known.

The V gene is TRBV7-2, the J gene TRBJ2-3; D is possibly TRBD1 or TRBD2 (6 bases each). V lost 6 bases and J 3 bases, leaving 22 bases between the germline ends. From germline, CDR1 is SGHTA and CDR2 FQGNSA. This CDR3 is 17 amino acids long. The CDR3 reads CASRKRGLGGLTDTQYF. CDR3 sequence (DNA): TGTGCCAGCAGGAAGAGGGGTCTAGGGGGACTTACAGATACGCAGTATTTT.

This rearrangement joins TRBV15 to TRBJ2-7; D is unclear. Germline CDR1 is LNHNV and CDR2 is YYDKDF (reference sequence). Trimming took off 0 bases at V and 0 bases at J, with 9 bases between the two ends. There are 15 residues in the CDR3. CDR3 nucleotide sequence: TGTGCCACCAGCAGAGATCACGGAGACTCCTACGAGCAGTACTTC. It translates to CATSRDHGDSYEQYF.

This clonotype occurred a few times. Here the CDR3 DNA reads TGTGCCAGCAGCTCACCGGACAAGAATGAGCAGTTCTTC. As protein: CASSSPDKNEQFF. The chain couples TRBV11-3 to TRBJ2-1; tentative D call: TRBD1 (5 bases). V was trimmed by 4 bases and J by 7 bases, leaving 11 bases between them. The CDR3 is made up of 13 amino acids. Germline lookup yields CDR1 SGHNT and CDR2 YENEEA.

This chain uses TRBV2 with TRBJ1-2; D remains ambiguous. The V gene lost 2 bases and the J gene lost 4 bases, with 5 bases spanning the gap. CDR1 is SNHLY, CDR2 FYNNEI, per germline. The CDR3 length is 12 residues. The CDR3 coding sequence is TGTGCCAGCAGTGAATCCAGCTATGGCTACACCTTC. Translated: CASSESSYGYTF.

This clonotype appeared a few times. V usage is TRBV24-1 and J usage is TRBJ1-5; possibly TRBD1 for D (5 bases). Germline CDR1 is KGHDR and CDR2 is SFDVKD. The CDR3 is 12 amino acids. With 5 bases removed from V and 4 bases from J, the gap between germline ends came to 5 bases. CDR3 nucleotides: TGTGCCACCAGTGGGGGGAATCAGCCCCAGCATTTT. Translating gives CATSGGNQPQHF.

The chain carries TRBV12-3 or TRBV12-4 and TRBJ1-2; D call uncertain. Trimming removed 7 bases from V and 2 bases from J, with 14 bases in between. The CDR3 loop spans 14 amino acids. This CDR3 reads CASTLGPANYGYTF. Here the CDR3 DNA reads TGTGCCAGCACCCTCGGGCCAGCCAACTATGGCTACACCTTC.

This sequence joins TRBV10-3 and TRBJ2-5; 8 nucleotides agree with TRBD2. This CDR3 has 13 residues. CDR1 is ENHRY and CDR2 is SYGVKD in the germline V gene. V shed 6 bases and J 1 base; nucleotides not matched to a gene: 1. The CDR3 DNA reads TGTGCCATCAGAACTAGCGGCCAAGAGACCCAGTACTTC. Translated, it gives CAIRTSGQETQYF.

This clonotype came up a few times. V and J are TRBV20-1 and TRBJ2-1, with 7 bases lining up with TRBD2. With V trimmed by 3 bases and J by 5 bases, 7 bases remained unmatched. The CDR3 sequence is 14 residues long. CDR1 and CDR2 (germline): DFQATT, SNEGSKA (reference sequence). The CDR3 is CSASGGDPNNEQFF. The CDR3 DNA reads as TGCAGTGCTAGTGGGGGGGACCCGAACAATGAGCAGTTCTTC.

This clonotype occurred a few times. The chain uses TRBV9 and TRBJ1-6; TRBD1 aligns across 7 bases. The germline V gene encodes CDR1 SGDLS and CDR2 YYNGEE. Unmatched junction bases numbered 26, after V lost 4 bases and J lost 13 bases. This CDR3 spans 19 amino acids. The CDR3 nucleotides read TGTGCCAGCAGCCCCTCCTGGAGAATAGACAGGGTTCTTTCAAACCCCCTCCACTTT. Its protein product is CASSPSWRIDRVLSNPLHF.

The rearrangement links TRBV6-5 to TRBJ2-2, with TRBD2 as a possible D gene (6 bases). Per the germline V gene, CDR1 is MNHEY and CDR2 is SVGAGI. The CDR3 length is 14 residues. Trimming left V 6 bases short and J 7 bases short, with 15 bases between. This chain's CDR3 is CASRTAGYHGELFF. In DNA form, the CDR3 reads TGTGCCAGCAGGACGGCGGGGTATCACGGGGAGCTGTTTTTT.

A note on this clonotype: This may be a read error: a much more frequent sequence differs by one nucleotide. V gene TRBV7-2 combines with J gene TRBJ2-7; the D gene could be TRBD1 or TRBD2 (6 bases each). CDR1 is SGHTA, CDR2 FQGNSA, per germline. The CDR3 is made up of 15 amino acids. For the CDR3, the DNA is TGTGCCAGCAGATTAGCGGCAGGGGAGTCTTACGAGCAGTACTTC. Protein sequence: CASRLAAGESYEQYF.

This clonotype showed up many times. The chain is built from TRBV18 and TRBJ2-3; the D gene is possibly TRBD2 (5 bases). Per the germline V gene, CDR1 is KGHSH and CDR2 is LQKENI. The CDR3 is 14 amino acids. V was trimmed by 3 bases and J by 3 bases, leaving 10 bases between them. CDR3 protein: CASSPTRSTDTQYF. Written as DNA, the CDR3 is TGTGCCAGCTCACCCACTAGGTCAACAGATACGCAGTATTTT.

V usage is TRBV10-1 and J usage is TRBJ2-7; D not certain. Germline CDR1 is WNHNN and CDR2 is SYGVQD (reference sequence). Deletions cut 3 bases from V and 1 base from J, with 4 bases between. CDR3 length: 12 amino acids. The DNA for the CDR3 is TGCGCCAGCAGTGAATATTCCTACGAGCAGTACTTC. It codes for CASSEYSYEQYF.

This chain joins TRBV20-1 and TRBJ1-2, with D unclear. V lost 1 base to trimming and J lost 5 bases, with 8 bases between them. CDR1 DFQATT and CDR2 SNEGSKA come from the germline V gene (reference sequence). The CDR3 sequence is 12 residues long. As DNA, the CDR3 is TGCAGTGCTAGAGTGGGAACGTATGGCTACACCTTC. Protein product: CSARVGTYGYTF.

This rearrangement joins TRBV7-9 to TRBJ2-5; 11 bases line up with TRBD1. Germline V gene lookup returns CDR1 SEHNR and CDR2 FQNEAQ (reference sequence). The CDR3 consists of 15 residues. V shed 6 bases, J shed 4 bases, and the junction held 7 bases outside the gene matches. The DNA of the CDR3 is TGTGCCAGCAGGGACCGGACAGGGGGCAGAGAGACCCAGTACTTC. Translating it yields CASRDRTGGRETQYF.

The DNA for the CDR3 is TGCGCCAGCAGCCAAGATCTTACCGGGACATGGGATGGCTACACCTTC. It encodes CASSQDLTGTWDGYTF. The rearrangement uses TRBV4-3 and TRBJ1-2; tentative D call: TRBD1 (6 bases). The CDR3 spans 16 residues. Germline loops: CDR1 LGHNA, CDR2 YSLEER. V dropped 0 bases and J dropped 6 bases, with 17 bases sitting between them.

The chain is built from TRBV9 and TRBJ2-2, with TRBD2 identical over 7 bases. This CDR3 contains 15 residues. Germline trimming cut 6 bases from V and 1 base from J; bases unmatched to any gene: 6. The germline V gene encodes CDR1 SGDLS and CDR2 YYNGEE. The CDR3 here is CASNVAGVNTGELFF. The CDR3 DNA sequence: TGTGCCAGCAATGTGGCGGGGGTGAACACCGGGGAGCTGTTTTTT.

The rearrangement links TRBV4-3 to TRBJ2-1; 9 bases agree with TRBD2. CDR3 length: 17 residues. From germline, CDR1 is LGHNA and CDR2 YSLEER. Trimming took 0 bases from V and 5 from J; bases not matched to a gene: 8. The CDR3 DNA reads TGCGCCAGCAGCCAAGATAAAGCGGGGGGCCCCAACAATGAGCAGTTCTTC. Its protein product is CASSQDKAGGPNNEQFF.

This clonotype was counted ten times or more. J is TRBJ2-3 and V is TRBV5-1; perhaps TRBD2 as D (6 bases). V dropped 3 bases and J dropped 8 bases, with 16 bases sitting between them. Germline V gives CDR1 SGHRS, CDR2 YFSETQ. The CDR3 is 14 amino acids. CDR3 nucleotides: TGCGCCAGCAGCTCGGGACGGGGACTTGGTACGCAGTATTTT. It specifies CASSSGRGLGTQYF.

This clonotype was seen a handful of times. The rearrangement joins TRBV12-3 or TRBV12-4 to TRBJ1-5, with 8 bases that match TRBD1. V lost 5 bases and J lost 2; bases outside the gene matches: 5. This CDR3 region has 15 residues. CDR3 region: CASSIGQGRNQPQHF. DNA of the CDR3: TGTGCCAGCAGTATTGGACAGGGCCGCAATCAGCCCCAGCATTTT.

This clonotype appeared a few times. The rearrangement joins TRBV6-2 or TRBV6-3 to TRBJ1-5; D ambiguous. Germline CDR1 MNHEY, CDR2 SVGEGT. Trimming took off 4 bases at V and 2 bases at J, with 9 bases between the two ends. The CDR3 totals 14 residues. DNA of the CDR3: TGTGCCAGCAGTTCCGGGAATCGCAATCAGCCCCAGCATTTT. Residues: CASSSGNRNQPQHF.

Remarks on this clonotype: One junction end disagrees with the germline gene, perhaps due to a read error. The CDR3 bases are TGCGCCAGAAGCTTGGCCGTGGCGGGACAGGGGCGGTCGCCCCTCCACTTT. Amino acids: CARSLAVAGQGRSPLHF. The V gene is TRBV5-1, the J gene TRBJ1-6; 10 bases map to TRBD1. Germline CDR1 is SGHRS and CDR2 is YFSETQ. This CDR3 region has 17 residues.

The J gene is TRBJ1-4, the V gene TRBV10-3, with D tentatively TRBD1 (5 bases). The V gene's germline CDR1 is ENHRY and CDR2 SYGVKD. The CDR3 covers 14 residues. V was clipped by 5 bases and J by 5 bases, with 12 bases between them. The CDR3 loop reads CAISSGTVNEKLFF. For the CDR3, the DNA is TGTGCCATCAGTTCCGGGACGGTAAATGAAAAACTGTTTTTT.

This clonotype was observed a handful of times. The chain recombines TRBV4-3 with TRBJ2-3; 8 positions match TRBD2. There are 16 residues in the CDR3. Trimming cost V 1 base and J 0 bases; bases outside gene matches: 3. The germline gives CDR1 LGHNA, CDR2 YSLEER. The CDR3 DNA sequence: TGCGCCAGCAGCCAAGGAGCGGGGGTTAGCACAGATACGCAGTATTTT. Amino acid sequence: CASSQGAGVSTDTQYF.

The count of this clonotype is one. The chain recombines TRBV7-2 with TRBJ1-1, with 7 bases that match TRBD1. This CDR3 spans 14 amino acids. V lost 7 bases to trimming and J lost 9 bases; unmatched junction nucleotides: 14. CDR1 and CDR2 (germline): SGHTA, FQGNSA. CDR3 in amino acids: CASIRATRDRKAFF. For the CDR3, the DNA is TGTGCCAGCATCCGTGCCACCCGGGACAGAAAAGCTTTCTTT.

The V call is TRBV5-1, the J call TRBJ1-4, with D maybe TRBD1 (5 bases). CDR3 length: 13 residues. Germline V gene data show CDR1 as SGHRS and CDR2 as YFSETQ. With 5 bases removed from V and 10 bases from J, the gap between germline ends came to 15 bases. In DNA form, the CDR3 reads TGCGCCAGCAGTGAATGGGCCGGGGGAAAACTGTTTTTT. Translation: CASSEWAGGKLFF.

The chain couples TRBV12-3 or TRBV12-4 to TRBJ1-2; D is unclear. Trimming took 1 base from V and 4 from J, leaving 10 bases between them. The CDR3 sequence is 14 residues long. This CDR3 is CASSLGSGIYGYTF. The CDR3, as DNA: TGTGCCAGCAGTTTAGGCTCCGGTATCTATGGCTACACCTTC.

This clonotype showed up just a few times. This chain uses TRBV7-2 with TRBJ2-7; D might be TRBD1 or TRBD2, each matching 5 bases. The germline V and J ends were trimmed by 5 bases and 9 bases, with 14 bases remaining between them. CDR1 is SGHTA and CDR2 is FQGNSA in the germline V gene. This CDR3 comprises 12 residues. CDR3 DNA sequence: TGTGCCAGCAGCCGGGACGGCCAGACGCAGTACTTC. Its protein product is CASSRDGQTQYF.

This clonotype was found many times. The chain combines TRBV5-1 with TRBJ2-5; tentatively, D is TRBD2 (5 bases). CDR1 is SGHRS and CDR2 is YFSETQ in the germline V gene. The CDR3 runs to 12 residues. Between the trimmed V and J ends, which lost 3 bases and 7 bases, there was a span of 10 bases. Written as DNA, the CDR3 is TGCGCCAGCAGCTCCGAACGGGGGACCCAGTACTTC. Translating it yields CASSSERGTQYF.